This TCR beta chain was obtained from a study of shared clonotypes between healthy human individuals. Study-wide results and caveats: Even with large depth, rarefaction showed that sorted-subset sequencing was incomplete.

CDR3 size: 17 residues. Trimming took 3 bases from V and 2 from J; bases not matched to a gene: 10. CDR1 and CDR2 (germline): SGHDT, YYEEEE. The table came from immunoSEQ multiplex PCR; TCRdb's copy has only in-frame clones and leaves some out. The sample has 2 million or so clones, 85% to 95% seen once. With respect to this clone: What it binds is unknown.

Sequencing was done on a sample of naive CD4+ T cells sorted from blood. Subset described: CD45RA+ positively selected. The rearrangement links TRBV5-6 to TRBJ2-3; 9 nucleotides agree with TRBD1. The sequence was obtained from a man younger than 35 in good health. CDR3 sequence (DNA): TGTGCCAGCAGCTCGACCGTCGGACAGGGGTTCACAGATACGCAGTATTTT. It is translated as CASSSTVGQGFTDTQYF.